A single sample is the source of the 6 T cell receptor beta chains below, sequenced in a study of blood T cells in healthy people across ages. PCR was performed a second time for about 6 to 12 cycles using a sample-barcoded 5' primer and a J-beta primer mix. TCRdb independently ran MiXCR on the 5' RACE reads; one entry per CDR3 protein. The sample consists of 1.5 million or so distinct CDR3 sequences, around two fifths of them appearing once. Input material: blood. Receptors originate from a woman between 18 and 29 years old in good health.

The DNA of the CDR3 is TGTGCCAGCAGCCAAGATCCAGGGACAGGCGTAAACTATGGCTACACCTTC. Protein: CASSQDPGTGVNYGYTF. V gene TRBV4-2 combines with J gene TRBJ1-2, with 8 nucleotides matching TRBD1. The CDR3 is 17 amino acids. Germline V gene sequence: CDR1 LGHNA, CDR2 YNFKEQ. V lost 0 bases, J lost 2 bases, and 8 bases stayed unmatched.

The rearrangement links TRBV6-5 to TRBJ2-1; 10 positions agree with TRBD2. Germline trimming cut 4 bases from V and 4 bases from J; bases unmatched to any gene: 7. CDR3 length: 16 amino acids. Looked up from germline, CDR1 is MNHEY and CDR2 is SVGAGI. The DNA of the CDR3 is TGTGCCAGCAGTTCCCTAGCGGGAGTGAGATACAATGAGCAGTTCTTC. Translation gives CASSSLAGVRYNEQFF.

The rearrangement joins TRBV3-1 to TRBJ2-7; no firm D call. Gene TRBJ2-5 matches the end of the DNA better, so the J call may be wrong. Germline values: CDR1 LGHDT, CDR2 YNNKEL (reference sequence). The CDR3 runs 15 residues. CDR3 sequence (DNA): TGTGCCAGCAGCCAGCCCCTGGCGGTCCAAGAGACCCAGTACTTC. Amino acid sequence: CASSQPLAVQETQYF.

This chain joins TRBV30 and TRBJ1-2, with a possible D match to TRBD1 (6 bases). This CDR3 is 13 amino acids long. Trimming removed 7 bases at V and 5 bases at J, with 17 bases between. The germline V gene has CDR1 GTSNPN and CDR2 SVGIG (reference sequence). This CDR3 reads CALTGGGGYGYTF. DNA for the CDR3: TGTGCCTTAACGGGGGGGGGCGGATATGGCTACACCTTC.

The rearrangement uses TRBV3-1 and TRBJ2-3, with 10 positions matching TRBD2. V shed 1 base, J shed 6 bases, and the junction held 7 bases outside the gene matches. CDR1 is LGHDT and CDR2 is YNNKEL in the germline V gene (reference sequence). The CDR3 extends over 16 amino acids. The CDR3 sequence: CASSQAELAGYDTQYF. The CDR3 region has the DNA TGTGCCAGCAGCCAAGCGGAACTAGCGGGGTACGATACGCAGTATTTT.

The chain couples TRBV11-2 to TRBJ2-3, with TRBD2 matching 7 bases. Looked up from germline, CDR1 is SGHAT and CDR2 is FQNNGV. The CDR3 has 18 residues. V was pared by 3 bases and J by 1 base, with 13 bases of the junction left unmatched. The CDR3 region is CASSFRALRLAGTDTQYF. CDR3 coding DNA: TGTGCCAGCAGCTTTAGGGCCCTTCGGCTAGCGGGCACAGATACGCAGTATTTT.